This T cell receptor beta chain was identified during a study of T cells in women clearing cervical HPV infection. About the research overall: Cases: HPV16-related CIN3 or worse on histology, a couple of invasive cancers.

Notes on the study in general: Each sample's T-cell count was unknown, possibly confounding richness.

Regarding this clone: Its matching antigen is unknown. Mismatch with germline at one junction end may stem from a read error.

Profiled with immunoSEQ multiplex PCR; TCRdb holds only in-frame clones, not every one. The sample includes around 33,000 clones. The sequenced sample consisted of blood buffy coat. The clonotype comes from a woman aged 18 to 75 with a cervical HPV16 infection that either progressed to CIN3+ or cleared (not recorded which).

The CDR3 DNA, read in part, is TGCGCCAGCAGCCAAGATCAGACTTTTCATCAGCCC. Amino acid sequence: CASSQDQTFHQP. The whole CDR3 region reads CASSQDQTFHQPQHF. This chain uses TRBV4-2 with TRBJ1-5; D is unresolved. The read finishes 3 residues shy of the CDR3 end, and the germline J gene is used to complete it. The CDR3 consists of 15 residues. Germline V lookup: CDR1 LGHNA, CDR2 YNFKEQ.